Detailed here is one T cell receptor (beta chain). As yet, its antigen is unknown. V was clipped by 9 bases and J by 2 bases, with 4 bases between them. Germline V lookup: CDR1 MNHEY, CDR2 SVGAGI. The CDR3 covers 11 residues. This sample is drawn from a study of T cell responses to AZD1222 COVID-19 vaccine. In the study overall: Second-dose groups at about 4 or about 12 weeks were pooled. The study, taken as a whole, reports: Mostly white British, mostly female donors; authors suggested clonal diversity may be underestimated. Seropositive AZD1222 recipients at baseline numbered only six or seven. Vaccine-associated CD4 TCRs ranged over spike, dominating at 160-218 and 743-854.

The data were produced by immunoSEQ multiplex PCR, yet TCRdb's version contains in-frame clones alone and is incomplete. The sample contains approximately 130,000 clones, 70% to 90% of which appear only once. The V call is TRBV6-5, the J call TRBJ1-4; D is undetermined. The clonotype originates from an adult in good health. Specimen: peripheral blood, collected on day 0 of AZD1222 vaccination. CDR3 in amino acids: CASGTNEKLFF. In nucleotides, the CDR3 is TGTGCCAGTGGCACTAATGAAAAACTGTTTTTT.